The 8 T cell receptor beta chains below come from one sample, sequenced in a study of cytomegalovirus exposure and HLA in healthy donors. Researchers ran the PCR with 60 Vbeta and 13 Jbeta primers. Sequencing was performed with immunoSEQ multiplex PCR; in TCRdb, only in-frame clones are kept and a portion is missing. The table includes some 190,000 clones, 85% to 90% detected once. Sequencing was performed on PBMCs. Every receptor here comes from a woman younger than 30 in good health and CMV-seronegative.

The chain joins TRBV11-3 to TRBJ2-2; 8 nucleotides line up with TRBD2. Germline CDR1 SGHNT, CDR2 YENEEA. The V segment lost 1 base and the J segment 4 bases; nucleotides outside the gene matches: 5. The CDR3 runs 16 residues. CDR3 region: CASSLGRLAGTGELFF. CDR3 coding DNA: TGTGCCAGCAGCTTAGGGCGGCTAGCGGGCACCGGGGAGCTGTTTTTT.

This chain uses TRBV7-8 with TRBJ2-3; 11 nucleotides match TRBD2. V shed 0 bases, J shed 7 bases, and the junction held 6 bases outside the gene matches. CDR1 and CDR2 from the germline V gene are SGHVS and FQNEAQ. The CDR3 is 16 amino acids. The CDR3 DNA sequence: TGTGCCAGCAGCTTAGCCGGGGTAGCGGGAGGGAATACGCAGTATTTT. It translates to CASSLAGVAGGNTQYF.

The chain links TRBV19 to TRBJ1-3, with unresolved D. CDR3 length: 16 residues. With 7 bases removed from V and 0 bases from J, the gap between germline ends came to 16 bases. CDR1 LNHDA and CDR2 SQIVND come from the germline V gene (reference sequence). The chain's CDR3 is CASTPLEVYSGNTIYF. DNA for the CDR3: TGTGCCAGTACCCCGTTGGAGGTGTACTCTGGAAACACCATATATTTT. Filled out from reference TRBV19 and TRBJ1-3, the complete variable domain reads DGGITQSPKYLFRKEGQNVTLSCEQNLNHDAMYWYRQDPGQGLRLIYYSQIVNDFQKGDIAEGYSVSREKKESFPLTVTSAQKNPTAFYLCASTPLEVYSGNTIYFGEGSWLTVV.

The rearrangement joins TRBV19 to TRBJ1-1; D is possibly TRBD1 (5 bases). The length of the CDR3 is 14 residues. V dropped 4 bases and J dropped 0 bases, with 9 bases sitting between them. Germline V gene data show CDR1 as LNHDA and CDR2 as SQIVND (reference sequence). CDR3 in amino acids: CASSKTAMNTEAFF. CDR3 nucleotide sequence: TGTGCCAGTAGTAAGACAGCTATGAACACTGAAGCTTTCTTT.

This chain uses TRBV28 with TRBJ2-7; maybe TRBD1 (6 bases). This CDR3 has 15 amino acids. With 6 bases removed from V and 0 bases from J, the gap between germline ends came to 15 bases. Germline CDR1 and CDR2: MDHEN and SYDVKM. The CDR3 sequence is CASSPIGQLSYEQYF. The CDR3 nucleotides are TGTGCCAGCAGCCCCATCGGACAGCTCTCCTACGAGCAGTACTTC.

This chain links TRBV9 with TRBJ2-5, with 11 bases identical to TRBD2. Looked up from germline, CDR1 is SGDLS and CDR2 is YYNGEE. The J segment lost 5 bases and the V segment lost 2 bases, leaving 5 bases of the junction unmatched. CDR3 length equals 15 residues. The CDR3 protein is CASSVGSGGAETQYF. In DNA, the CDR3 is TGTGCCAGCAGCGTCGGTAGCGGGGGGGCTGAGACCCAGTACTTC. Together with reference TRBV9 and TRBJ2-5, the CDR3 gives the full variable domain: DSGVTQTPKHLITATGQRVTLRCSPRSGDLSVYWYQQSLDQGLQFLIQYYNGEERAKGNILERFSAQQFPDLHSELNLSSLELGDSALYFCASSVGSGGAETQYFGPGTRLLVL.

The chain links TRBV7-3 to TRBJ2-1; no definite D call. The CDR3 is made up of 16 amino acids. Germline V gives CDR1 SGHTA, CDR2 FQGTGA. The V and J ends lost 4 bases and 0 bases respectively, with 13 bases between them. The CDR3 DNA is TGTGCCAGCAGCTCCCGCTCGGTTAGCTCCTACAATGAGCAGTTCTTC. Amino acids: CASSSRSVSSYNEQFF.

The genes are TRBV11-2 and TRBJ1-1, with 10 bases identical to TRBD1. The CDR3 is made up of 16 amino acids. J lost 11 bases, V lost 5 bases, and 17 bases had no gene match. Germline CDR1 is SGHAT and CDR2 is FQNNGV. CDR3 bases: TGTGCCAGCAGCCCAGTAACGGGACAGGGGTGGTTAGGTGCTTTCTTT. Translating it yields CASSPVTGQGWLGAFF. Using reference TRBV11-2 and TRBJ1-1 for the parts outside the CDR3, the full variable domain is EAGVAQSPRYKIIEKRQSVAFWCNPISGHATLYWYQQILGQGPKLLIQFQNNGVVDDSQLPKDRFSAERLKGVDSTLKIQPAKLEDSAVYLCASSPVTGQGWLGAFFGQGTRLTVV.